The subject of this entry is one T cell receptor beta chain. There is no known antigen for this receptor. Base qualities are not recorded, but no much larger clone differs from it by a single base. Participants in the prospective study were aged roughly 18 to 100 years, lived in about two dozen United States geographic areas, and enrolled through a virtual design. In the prospective study, participants were assigned to cohorts based on the clinical history participants reported in a screening survey and a study questionnaire. Recovered participants in ImmuneRACE Cohort 3 were defined as having two consecutive negative NP/OP PCR tests, clearance from a healthcare professional, or resolution of symptoms. Each participant in the prospective study had whole blood, serum and a nasopharyngeal or oropharyngeal swab collected by mobile phlebotomists. Additional blood draws and questionnaires over a 2-month period could optionally be provided by prospective study participants. Prospective study blood samples were shipped either frozen or at room temperature before DNA extraction.

The sample comes from a study of blood T cell repertoires in COVID-19 (dated by TCRdb to the early 2020s). About the study as a whole: The collaborator samples originated in the United States, Italy and Spain and spanned the acute and convalescent phases of COVID-19. The prospective study material was composed of cDNA or gDNA derived from T cells, B-cell-depleted T cells, or PBMCs. Deeply sampled blood TCRbeta repertoires from subjects exposed to, actively infected with, or recovered from COVID-19 were included in the dataset. The repertoires were released in a freely available public database meant as a resource for research on the immune response to SARS-CoV-2. Samples were obtained from the ongoing ImmuneRACE study (first 160 participants) and from about 1,300 subjects provided by 6 global collaborators. A de-identified subject ID, COVID-19 status, age in years and sex were almost always included in the sample metadata. Where HLA class I and class II types were available, the types were taken from metadata supplied by the sample provider, not from assay-based typing. Overall study results and their limits: The quantity of clinical and demographic metadata differed by source and by participant and was supplied without curation.

The immunoSEQ Assay, a bias-controlled multiplex PCR, was used to amplify TCRbeta CDR3 regions from genomic DNA. The authors' analysis ran thus. The number of nucleated cells in each sample was estimated from the amplification of reference gene primers within the assay. Sequence reads were collapsed and filtered to measure the absolute abundance of every unique TCRbeta CDR3 rearrangement. Productive Simpson clonality was computed per sample as the square root of Simpson's diversity index over productive rearrangements. TCRdb holds this immuneACCESS table with in-frame rearrangements only. Some clones are missing; in checked studies, unresolved V genes explain under half, and the rest has no known cause. V, J and clone size reflect that table, while D and trimming were determined from the DNA. For this sample the table gives around 330,000 clones, of which under 90% were detected only once. The ten largest account for roughly 5% of the sample.

The source is a man aged 55-75 years who had recovered from COVID-19. Material: PBMCs or T cells enriched from blood (not recorded which).

The CDR3 reads as follows: CASSPRVLAGGTSTDTQYF. The nucleotide sequence is TGTGCCAGCTCACCACGCGTACTAGCGGGAGGTACCAGCACAGATACGCAGTATTTT. The rearranged segments are TRBV18 and TRBJ2-3, with TRBD2 matching 12 junction bases. CDR1 is given as KGHSH and CDR2 as LQKENI, both from the germline V gene. The CDR3 sequence holds 19 residues, the cysteine and phenylalanine included. Solely the CDR3 DNA is kept, with 57 bases framed from the first base. V is cut back by 1 base and J by 0 bases, with 8 bases in the junction unmatched. The full variable domain, with segments outside the CDR3 supplied by the reference TRBV18 and TRBJ2-3 proteins, appears as NAGVMQNPRHLVRRRGQEARLRCSPMKGHSHVYWYRQLPEEGLKFMVYLQKENIIDESGMPKERFSAEFPKEGPSILRIQQVVRGDSAAYFCASSPRVLAGGTSTDTQYFGPGTRLTVL.